This T cell receptor (beta chain) is drawn from a study of blood T cell repertoires in COVID-19 (dated by TCRdb to the early 2020s). With regard to the full study: Samples from collaborators originated in the United States, Italy and Spain and spanned both the acute and convalescent phases of COVID-19. The prospective study material was composed of cDNA or gDNA derived from T cells, B-cell-depleted T cells, or PBMCs. Deeply sampled blood TCRbeta repertoires from subjects exposed to, actively infected with, or recovered from COVID-19 were included in the dataset. The repertoires were released in a freely available public database meant as a resource for research on the immune response to SARS-CoV-2. The samples were drawn from the first 160 participants of the ongoing ImmuneRACE study and from 950 to 1,500 subjects provided by 6 global collaborators. Nearly every sample came with metadata listing a de-identified subject ID, COVID-19 status, age in years and sex. Where HLA class I and class II types were available, the types were taken from metadata supplied by the sample provider, not from assay-based typing.

TCRbeta CDR3 regions were amplified from genomic DNA using the immunoSEQ Assay, a bias-controlled multiplex PCR. As for how the authors treated the data: Within the assay, amplification of reference gene primers was used to estimate how many nucleated cells each sample contained. Sequence reads were collapsed and filtered to measure the absolute abundance of every unique TCRbeta CDR3 rearrangement. For each sample, productive Simpson clonality was calculated by taking the square root of Simpson's diversity index across productive rearrangements. TCRdb holds this immuneACCESS table with in-frame rearrangements only. Some clones are missing; in checked studies, unresolved V genes explain under half, and the rest has no known cause. For V, J and clone size, that table is used; D and trimming come from the DNA. The sample includes 60,000 to 70,000 clones, with around 89% observed a single time. Roughly a tenth of the sample is in the top ten clones.

As concerns this clone: Its binding antigen is unknown. No much larger clone is present one base from it, and per-base qualities are unavailable.

The CDR1 and CDR2 encoded by the germline V gene are SGDLS and YYNGEE. From its cysteine to its phenylalanine, the CDR3 spans 14 amino acids. Solely the CDR3 DNA is kept, with 42 bases framed from the first base. V drops 0 bases and J drops 7 bases, leaving 11 bases in between. Participants in the prospective study were aged roughly 18 to 95 years, lived in about two dozen United States geographic areas, and enrolled through a virtual design. In the prospective study, cohorts were assigned on the basis of participant-reported clinical history obtained from a screening survey and a study questionnaire. For ImmuneRACE Cohort 3, a participant was defined as recovered based on two consecutive negative NP/OP PCR tests, clearance by a healthcare professional, or resolution of symptoms. In the prospective study, mobile phlebotomists collected whole blood, serum and a nasopharyngeal or oropharyngeal swab from each participant. Prospective study participants could optionally give additional blood draws and questionnaires over a roughly two-month period. Prospective study blood samples were shipped either frozen or at room temperature before DNA extraction.

What the research found in general, with its limitations: Clinical and demographic metadata were provided uncurated, with the amount varying by source and participant.

This TCR came from a woman aged 40 to 50 who had recovered from COVID-19. Here the chain combines TRBV9 and TRBJ2-1; the D segment cannot be called with confidence. Source material: PBMCs or T cells enriched from blood (not recorded which). The nucleotide sequence is TGTGCCAGCAGCGTAGCTCTCACAGTTAATGAGCAGTTCTTC. Translated, it gives CASSVALTVNEQFF.